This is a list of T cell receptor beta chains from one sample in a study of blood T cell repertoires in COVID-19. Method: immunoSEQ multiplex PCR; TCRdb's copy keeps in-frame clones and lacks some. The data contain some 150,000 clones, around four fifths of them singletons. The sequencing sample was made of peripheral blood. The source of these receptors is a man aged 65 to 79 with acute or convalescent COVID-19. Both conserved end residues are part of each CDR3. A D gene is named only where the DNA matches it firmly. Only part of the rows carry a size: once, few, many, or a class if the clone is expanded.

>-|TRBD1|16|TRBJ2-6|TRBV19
CASSNAGGGGANVLTF
TGTGCCAGTAGCAATGCAGGGGGCGGAGGGGCCAACGTCCTGACTTTC
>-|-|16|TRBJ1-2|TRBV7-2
CASSPRGRRANYGYTF
TGTGCCAGCAGCCCCCGTGGGCGTAGAGCTAACTATGGCTACACCTTC
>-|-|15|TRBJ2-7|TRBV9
CASSVGGEGIYEQYF
TGTGCCAGCAGCGTAGGTGGAGAAGGAATCTACGAGCAGTACTTC
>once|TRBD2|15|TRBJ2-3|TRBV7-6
CASSLTGGRSDTQYF
TGTGCCAGCAGCTTAACCGGCGGGAGGAGCGATACGCAGTATTTT
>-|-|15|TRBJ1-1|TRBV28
CASSLARGVGTEAFF
TGTGCCAGCAGTTTGGCCAGGGGAGTTGGCACTGAAGCTTTCTTT
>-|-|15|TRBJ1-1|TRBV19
CASTTGASMNTEAFF
TGTGCCAGTACTACAGGAGCCTCCATGAACACTGAAGCTTTCTTT
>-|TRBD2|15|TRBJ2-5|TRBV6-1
CASSELRGGWETQYF
TGTGCCAGCAGTGAACTTCGGGGGGGATGGGAGACCCAGTACTTC
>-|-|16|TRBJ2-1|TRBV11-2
CASSLGTTLSYNEQFF
TGTGCCAGCAGCTTAGGGACTACCCTCTCCTACAATGAGCAGTTCTTC
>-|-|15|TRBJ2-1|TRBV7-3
CASSLDGSSYNEQFF
TGTGCCAGCAGCTTAGACGGGAGCTCCTACAATGAGCAGTTCTTC
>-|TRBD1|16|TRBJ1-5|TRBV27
CASSSERQGYNQPQHF
TGTGCCAGCAGTTCTGAGAGACAGGGTTACAATCAGCCCCAGCATTTT